Listed here are 11 T cell receptor beta chains from one sample, sequenced in a study of regulatory T cells in long-lasting Graves disease. Time point meaning: newly diagnosed GD, antithyroid drugs for less than 3 months. Making the TCR library involved RNA that had been extracted from PBMCs. HTBI primers from iRepertoire and Arm-PCR of CDR3 regions yielded the TCR beta libraries. TCRdb used MiXCR to reprocess the multiplex PCR reads, holding one entry per CDR3 protein. The sample holds over 500,000 distinct CDR3 sequences, roughly 15% seen once. These data were also filed under a second study, of T cells in Graves' hyperthyroidism and ophthalmopathy.

Material: peripheral blood mononuclear cells (PBMCs), obtained at new diagnosis, from a patient treated with antithyroid drugs. Receptors were obtained from a woman aged 25 to 39 with Graves disease.

The chain employs TRBV30 and TRBJ2-7, with 9 bases aligning to TRBD1. Germline trimming cut 3 bases from V and 2 bases from J; bases unmatched to any gene: 2. This CDR3 comprises 13 residues. Germline CDR1 is GTSNPN and CDR2 is SVGIG (reference sequence). For the CDR3, the DNA is TGTGCCTGGAGCAGACAGGGGGCCTACGAGCAGTACTTC. This sequence encodes CAWSRQGAYEQYF.

J is TRBJ2-5 and V is TRBV2; D tentatively reads TRBD1 or TRBD2 (5 bases each). Germline assignment: CDR1 SNHLY and CDR2 FYNNEI. CDR3 length equals 16 residues. Trimming stripped 6 bases from V and 5 bases from J, with 22 bases between. CDR3 region: CASSLPTRDATETQYF. DNA of the CDR3: TGTGCCAGCAGCTTACCAACGAGGGACGCTACGGAGACCCAGTACTTC.

On this clonotype: Just one base apart from a much larger clone, this may be a read error. CDR3 bases: TGCGCCAGCAGTTACTCGATTGGTTGGAAGGCGGGCGAGCAGTTCTTC. Protein sequence: CASSYSIGWKAGEQFF. The J gene is TRBJ2-1, the V gene TRBV6-6; the D gene is possibly TRBD2 (5 bases). Germline CDR1 is MNHNY and CDR2 is SVGAGI (reference sequence). CDR3 length equals 16 residues.

This clonotype was counted at least ten times. J is TRBJ1-5 and V is TRBV5-1, with D unclear. The CDR3 sequence is 15 residues long. With 0 bases removed from V and 4 bases from J, the gap between germline ends came to 11 bases. The germline V gene encodes CDR1 SGHRS and CDR2 YFSETQ. The CDR3 DNA follows: TGCGCCAGCAGCTTGGAGGCAGGTCGGAATCAGCCCCAGCATTTT. Its protein is CASSLEAGRNQPQHF.

J is TRBJ1-1 and V is TRBV19; D is unresolved. Germline V gene sequence: CDR1 LNHDA, CDR2 SQIVND (reference sequence). CDR3 size: 12 residues. Trimming left V 4 bases short and J 7 bases short, with 10 bases between. The DNA for the CDR3 is TGTGCCAGTAGTAGACGGACGGTTGAAGCTTTCTTT. Translating gives CASSRRTVEAFF.

This clonotype was detected many times. The rearrangement joins TRBV28 to TRBJ2-7; D is undetermined. Germline loops: CDR1 MDHEN, CDR2 SYDVKM. This CDR3 has 11 amino acids. V lost 2 bases to trimming and J lost 7 bases, with 6 bases between them. CDR3 coding DNA: TGTGCCAGCAGTTTAACCCAAGAGCAGTACTTC. Its protein product is CASSLTQEQYF.

The rearrangement joins TRBV3-1 to TRBJ1-3; 8 positions agree with TRBD1. CDR1 LGHDT and CDR2 YNNKEL come from the germline V gene (reference sequence). The CDR3 has 17 residues. Losses at the gene ends were 0 bases for V and 5 bases for J; bases not matched to a gene: 9. CDR3 nucleotides: TGTGCCAGCAGCCAAGACCACGCACAGGGGGATCGAAACACCATATATTTT. It yields the protein CASSQDHAQGDRNTIYF.

This clonotype came up a few times. The chain combines TRBV28 with TRBJ1-2; D not certain. The germline V gene encodes CDR1 MDHEN and CDR2 SYDVKM. Trimming left V 4 bases short and J 3 bases short, with 6 bases between. This CDR3 is 12 amino acids long. CDR3 region: CASSSQYYGYTF. The CDR3 nucleotides are TGTGCCAGCAGTTCTCAGTACTATGGCTACACCTTC.

The gene calls are TRBV19 and TRBJ2-2; D tentatively fits TRBD1 or TRBD2 (5 bases each). This CDR3 has 16 amino acids. The germline V and J ends were trimmed by 4 bases and 5 bases, with 17 bases remaining between them. CDR1 is LNHDA and CDR2 is SQIVND in the germline V gene (reference sequence). CDR3 loop: CASSSTPRGRTGELFF. In DNA form, the CDR3 reads TGTGCCAGTAGTAGTACCCCCCGGGGCCGGACCGGGGAGCTGTTTTTT.

The count of this clonotype is one. The J gene is TRBJ2-7, the V gene TRBV6-1; TRBD2 matches 9 bases. V shed 5 bases, J shed 2 bases, and the junction held 7 bases outside the gene matches. Per germline, CDR1 MNHNS and CDR2 SASEGT. The CDR3 is made up of 15 amino acids. For the CDR3, the DNA is TGTGCCAGCAGTAGTAAAGCGGGAGGAACCTACGAGCAGTACTTC. Its translation: CASSSKAGGTYEQYF.

This clonotype was counted at least ten times. The chain employs TRBV11-2 and TRBJ1-4; D gene uncertain. V was cut by 5 bases and J by 5 bases, with 15 bases left in between. The germline CDR1 and CDR2 sequences are SGHAT and FQNNGV. CDR3 length: 15 amino acids. The CDR3 is CASSIETWLNEKLFF. CDR3 DNA: TGTGCCAGCAGCATCGAGACATGGCTAAATGAAAAACTGTTTTTT.